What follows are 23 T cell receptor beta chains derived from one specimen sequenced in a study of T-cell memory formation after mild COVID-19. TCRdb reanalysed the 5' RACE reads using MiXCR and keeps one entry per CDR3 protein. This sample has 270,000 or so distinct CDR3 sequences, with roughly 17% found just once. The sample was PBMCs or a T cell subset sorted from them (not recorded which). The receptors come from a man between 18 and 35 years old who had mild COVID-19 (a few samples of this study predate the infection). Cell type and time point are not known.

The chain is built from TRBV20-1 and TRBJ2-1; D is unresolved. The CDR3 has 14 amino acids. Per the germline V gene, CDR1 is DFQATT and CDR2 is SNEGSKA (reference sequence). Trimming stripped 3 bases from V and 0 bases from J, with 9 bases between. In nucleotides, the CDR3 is TGCAGTGCTAGTCCCCTGAGCTCCTACAATGAGCAGTTCTTC. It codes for CSASPLSSYNEQFF.

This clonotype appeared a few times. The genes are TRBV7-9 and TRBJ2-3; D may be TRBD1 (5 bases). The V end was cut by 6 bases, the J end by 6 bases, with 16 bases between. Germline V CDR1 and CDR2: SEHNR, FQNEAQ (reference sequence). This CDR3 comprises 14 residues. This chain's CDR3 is CASRTLARVDTQYF. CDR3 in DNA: TGTGCCAGCAGGACTCTTGCCAGGGTTGATACGCAGTATTTT.

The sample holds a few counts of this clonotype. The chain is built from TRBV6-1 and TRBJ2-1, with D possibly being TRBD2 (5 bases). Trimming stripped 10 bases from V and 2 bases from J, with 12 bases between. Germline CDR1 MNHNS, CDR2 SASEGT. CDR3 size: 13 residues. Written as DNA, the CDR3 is TGTGCCATTTTAGCGCCTACCTACAATGAGCAGTTCTTC. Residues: CAILAPTYNEQFF.

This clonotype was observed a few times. The CDR3 loop reads CASSLAPQGGEKLFF. As DNA, the CDR3 is TGCGCCAGCAGCTTGGCTCCTCAGGGCGGCGAAAAACTGTTTTTT. The chain joins TRBV5-1 to TRBJ1-4; D is perhaps TRBD1 (5 bases). The CDR3 consists of 15 residues. CDR1 is SGHRS and CDR2 is YFSETQ in the germline V gene. V shed 0 bases and J shed 8 bases, with 14 bases lying between them.

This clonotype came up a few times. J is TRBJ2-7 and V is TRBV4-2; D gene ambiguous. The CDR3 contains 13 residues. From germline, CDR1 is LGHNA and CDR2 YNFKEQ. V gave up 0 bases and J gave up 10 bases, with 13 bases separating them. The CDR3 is CASSQEIGVSQYF. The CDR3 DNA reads TGTGCCAGCAGCCAAGAGATTGGGGTGAGTCAGTACTTC.

CDR3 loop: CASTPYWNGNQPQHF. CDR3 in DNA: TGTGCCAGCACTCCTTACTGGAACGGCAATCAGCCCCAGCATTTT. The genes are TRBV27 and TRBJ1-5; D is unresolved. V was pared by 7 bases and J by 2 bases, with 15 bases between. This CDR3 comprises 15 residues. Germline lookup yields CDR1 MNHEY and CDR2 SMNVEV (reference sequence).

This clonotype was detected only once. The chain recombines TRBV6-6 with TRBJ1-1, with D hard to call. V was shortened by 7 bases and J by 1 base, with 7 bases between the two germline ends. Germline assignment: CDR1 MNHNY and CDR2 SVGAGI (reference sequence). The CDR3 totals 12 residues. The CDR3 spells CASTKGNTEAFF. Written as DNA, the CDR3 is TGTGCCAGCACGAAGGGGAACACTGAAGCTTTCTTT.

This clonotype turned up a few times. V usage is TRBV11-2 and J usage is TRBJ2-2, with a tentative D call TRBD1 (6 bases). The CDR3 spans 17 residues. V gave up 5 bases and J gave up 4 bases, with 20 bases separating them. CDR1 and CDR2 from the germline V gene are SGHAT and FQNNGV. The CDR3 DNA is TGTGCCAGCAGCCCCACGACAGGCCTCCGTGGCACCGGGGAGCTGTTTTTT. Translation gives CASSPTTGLRGTGELFF.

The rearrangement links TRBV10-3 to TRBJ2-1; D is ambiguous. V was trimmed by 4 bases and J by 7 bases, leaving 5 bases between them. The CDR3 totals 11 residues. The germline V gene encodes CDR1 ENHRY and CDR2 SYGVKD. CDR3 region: CAISVGNEQFF. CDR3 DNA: TGTGCCATCAGTGTGGGTAATGAGCAGTTCTTC.

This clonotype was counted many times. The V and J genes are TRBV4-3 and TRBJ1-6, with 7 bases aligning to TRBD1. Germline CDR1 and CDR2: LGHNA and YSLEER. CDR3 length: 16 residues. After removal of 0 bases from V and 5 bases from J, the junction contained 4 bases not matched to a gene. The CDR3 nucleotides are TGCGCCAGCAGCCAAGAGTCACAGGGGAATAATTCACCCCTCCACTTT. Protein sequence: CASSQESQGNNSPLHF.

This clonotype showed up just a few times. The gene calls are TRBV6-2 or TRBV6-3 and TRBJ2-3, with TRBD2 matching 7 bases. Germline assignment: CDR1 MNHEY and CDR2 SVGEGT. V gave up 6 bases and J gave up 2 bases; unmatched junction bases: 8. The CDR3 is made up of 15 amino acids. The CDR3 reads CASSQTSLYTDTQYF. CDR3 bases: TGTGCCAGCAGCCAGACTAGCTTATACACAGATACGCAGTATTTT.

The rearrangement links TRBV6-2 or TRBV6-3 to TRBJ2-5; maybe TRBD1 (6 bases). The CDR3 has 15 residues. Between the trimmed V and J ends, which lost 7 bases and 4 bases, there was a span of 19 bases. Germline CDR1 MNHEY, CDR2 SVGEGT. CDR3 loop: CASTEYGTIGETQYF. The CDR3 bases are TGTGCCAGCACCGAATACGGGACAATCGGAGAGACCCAGTACTTC.

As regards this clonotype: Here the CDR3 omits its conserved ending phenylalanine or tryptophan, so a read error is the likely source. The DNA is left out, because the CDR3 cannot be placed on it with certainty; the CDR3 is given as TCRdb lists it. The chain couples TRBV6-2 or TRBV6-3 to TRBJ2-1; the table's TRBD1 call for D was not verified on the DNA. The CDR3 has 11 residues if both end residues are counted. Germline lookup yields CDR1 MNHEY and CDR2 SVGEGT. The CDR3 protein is CASRSWDRVVL.

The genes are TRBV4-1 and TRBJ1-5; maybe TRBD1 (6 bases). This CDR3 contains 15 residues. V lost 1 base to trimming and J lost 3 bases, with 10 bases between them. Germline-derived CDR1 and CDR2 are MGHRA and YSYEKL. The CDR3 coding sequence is TGCGCCAGCAGCCAAGTGCGACAGGACAATCAGCCCCAGCATTTT. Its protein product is CASSQVRQDNQPQHF.

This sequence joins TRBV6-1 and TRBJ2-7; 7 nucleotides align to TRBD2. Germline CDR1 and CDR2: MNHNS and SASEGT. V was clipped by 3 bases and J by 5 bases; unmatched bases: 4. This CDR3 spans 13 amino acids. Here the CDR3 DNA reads TGTGCCAGCAGTGAGTACGGGGGGAACGAGCAGTACGTC. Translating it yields CASSEYGGNEQYV.

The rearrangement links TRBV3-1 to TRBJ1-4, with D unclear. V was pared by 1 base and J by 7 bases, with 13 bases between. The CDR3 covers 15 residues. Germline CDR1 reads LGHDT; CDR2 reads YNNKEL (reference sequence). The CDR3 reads CASSQGTVGGEKLFF. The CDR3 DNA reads TGTGCCAGCAGCCAAGGTACAGTGGGCGGTGAAAAACTGTTTTTT.

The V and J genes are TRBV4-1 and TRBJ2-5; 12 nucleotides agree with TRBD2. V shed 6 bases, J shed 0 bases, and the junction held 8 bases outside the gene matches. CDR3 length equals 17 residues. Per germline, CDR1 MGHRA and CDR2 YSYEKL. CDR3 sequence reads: CASSPSTSGGHQETQYF. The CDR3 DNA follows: TGCGCCAGCAGTCCGTCGACTAGCGGGGGCCACCAAGAGACCCAGTACTTC.

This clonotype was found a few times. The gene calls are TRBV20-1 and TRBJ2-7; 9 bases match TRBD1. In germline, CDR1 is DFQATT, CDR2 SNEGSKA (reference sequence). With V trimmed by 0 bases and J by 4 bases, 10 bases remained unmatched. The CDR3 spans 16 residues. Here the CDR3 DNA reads TGCAGTGCTAGAGATCTCTATGGGACAGGGATTTACGAGCAGTACGTC. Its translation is CSARDLYGTGIYEQYV.

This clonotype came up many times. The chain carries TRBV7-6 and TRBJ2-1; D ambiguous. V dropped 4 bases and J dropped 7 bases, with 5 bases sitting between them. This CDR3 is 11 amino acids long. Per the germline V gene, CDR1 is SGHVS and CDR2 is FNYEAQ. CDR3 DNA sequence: TGTGCCAGCAGCTCCCGGAATGAGCAGTTCTTC. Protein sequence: CASSSRNEQFF.

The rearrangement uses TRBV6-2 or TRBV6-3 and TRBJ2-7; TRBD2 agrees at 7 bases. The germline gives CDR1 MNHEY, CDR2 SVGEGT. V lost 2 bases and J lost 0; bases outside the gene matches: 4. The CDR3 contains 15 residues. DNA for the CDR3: TGTGCCAGCAGTTACGAGGCGGGGGTCTCCTACGAGCAGTACGTC. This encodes CASSYEAGVSYEQYV.

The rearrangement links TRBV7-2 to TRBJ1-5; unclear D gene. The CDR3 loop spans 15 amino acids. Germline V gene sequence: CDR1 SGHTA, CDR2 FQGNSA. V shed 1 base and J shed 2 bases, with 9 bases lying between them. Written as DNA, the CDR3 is TGTGCCAGCAGCTTAGACACGGGCGGCAATCAGCCCCAGCATTTT. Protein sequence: CASSLDTGGNQPQHF.

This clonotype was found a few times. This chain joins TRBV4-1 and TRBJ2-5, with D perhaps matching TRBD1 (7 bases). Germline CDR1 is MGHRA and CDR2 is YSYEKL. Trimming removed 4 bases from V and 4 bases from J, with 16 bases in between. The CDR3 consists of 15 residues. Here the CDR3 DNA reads TGCGCCAGCAGCCGCACAGGGGAGGCTCGAGAGACCCAGTACTTC. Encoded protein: CASSRTGEARETQYF.

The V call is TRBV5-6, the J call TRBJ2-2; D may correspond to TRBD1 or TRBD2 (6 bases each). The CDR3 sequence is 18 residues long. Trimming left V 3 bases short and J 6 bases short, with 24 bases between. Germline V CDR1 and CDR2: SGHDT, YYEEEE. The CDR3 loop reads CASSWGGASFDRPGELFF. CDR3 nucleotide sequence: TGTGCCAGCAGCTGGGGCGGGGCAAGCTTTGACAGGCCCGGGGAGCTGTTTTTT.